Sequencing of this T cell receptor beta chain was carried out in a study of shared clonotypes between healthy human individuals. Positively selected for CCR7, the CD45RO-negative cells used as naive CD8 cells excluded terminally differentiated effector memory CD45RA+ cells. Profiling relied on immunoSEQ multiplex PCR, and the TCRdb table lists in-frame clones only, not all of them. The sample comprises about 2 million clones, just under 95% of which are singletons, and 1% to 1.5% rests with the top ten. The TCR was taken from a man younger than 30 in good health. The material sequenced was naive CD8+ T cells sorted from blood.

This CDR3 is CASSGGMSSYNEQFF. In DNA, the CDR3 is TGTGCCAGCAGCGGGGGGATGAGCTCCTACAATGAGCAGTTCTTC. The rearrangement uses TRBV9 and TRBJ2-1; either TRBD1 or TRBD2 may fit D (5 bases each). Germline-derived CDR1 and CDR2 are SGDLS and YYNGEE. With 3 bases removed from V and 0 bases from J, the gap between germline ends came to 10 bases. The CDR3 length is 15 residues.